This T cell receptor (beta chain) was identified during a study of metastatic and nonmetastatic thyroid tumors. Study summary: Both malignant and benign thyroid patients supplied peripheral blood and tumor or nodule tissue samples, across which the repertoires of these patients were then compared.

Ahead of thyroid surgery, no patient had received treatment of any kind. Study results and limitations: Relative to benign nodules, malignant thyroid tumors were reportedly characterized by significantly elevated TCR beta diversity in blood and tumor.

This clone came up many times. Its antigen is unidentified. Methods used by the authors: Differences in CDR3 between clinicopathological groups were drawn on to build a classifier intended to discriminate distant-metastatic papillary thyroid cancer patients. TCRdb reanalyzed the PCR reads via MiXCR. The V and J calls follow TCRdb's processing rather than the paper's. The sample carries more than 8,500 clones, about a tenth recorded once. The sequence derives from a female donor with papillary thyroid cancer or a benign thyroid nodule (not recorded which). Some clones in this sample may be carry-over from other donors' samples. Sample: tumor tissue.

CDR3 in amino acids: CASSQVSTGTGELFF. The CDR3 nucleotides are TGTGCCAGCAGCCAAGTATCAACAGGGACCGGGGAGCTGTTTTTT. V is TRBV14 and J is TRBJ2-2, with D perhaps TRBD1 (6 bases). With 1 base removed from V and 5 bases from J, the gap between germline ends came to 11 bases. The CDR3 has 15 residues. The germline gives CDR1 SGHDN, CDR2 FVKESK.